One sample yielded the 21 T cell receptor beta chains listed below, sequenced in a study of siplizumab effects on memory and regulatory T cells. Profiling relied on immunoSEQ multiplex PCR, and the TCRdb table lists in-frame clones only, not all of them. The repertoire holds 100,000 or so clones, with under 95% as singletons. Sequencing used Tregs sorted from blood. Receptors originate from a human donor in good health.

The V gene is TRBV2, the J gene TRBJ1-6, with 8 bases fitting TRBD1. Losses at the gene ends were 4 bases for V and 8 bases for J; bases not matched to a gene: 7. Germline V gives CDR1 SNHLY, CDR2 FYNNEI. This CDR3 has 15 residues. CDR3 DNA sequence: TGTGCCAGCAGTGCGCGACAGGGGAGGGATTCACCCCTCCACTTT. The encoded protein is CASSARQGRDSPLHF.

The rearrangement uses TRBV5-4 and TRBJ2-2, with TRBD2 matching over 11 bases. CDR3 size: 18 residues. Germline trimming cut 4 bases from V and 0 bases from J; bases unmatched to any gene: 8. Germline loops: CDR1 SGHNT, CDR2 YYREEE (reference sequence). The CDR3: CASSPTGGLAANTGELFF. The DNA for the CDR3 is TGTGCCAGCAGCCCTACCGGGGGACTAGCGGCGAACACCGGGGAGCTGTTTTTT.

The CDR3 region is CASSVESSGNHEQYF. Here the CDR3 DNA reads TGTGCCAGCAGCGTAGAGTCTAGCGGGAACCACGAGCAGTACTTC. This chain connects TRBV9 to TRBJ2-7; 9 bases align to TRBD2. The CDR3 is 15 residues long. CDR1 and CDR2 from the germline V gene are SGDLS and YYNGEE. V was pared by 0 bases and J by 5 bases, with 6 bases of the junction left unmatched.

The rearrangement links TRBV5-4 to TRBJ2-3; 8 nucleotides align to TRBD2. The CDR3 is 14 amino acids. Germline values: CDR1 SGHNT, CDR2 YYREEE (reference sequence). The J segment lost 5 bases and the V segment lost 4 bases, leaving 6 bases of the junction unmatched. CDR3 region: CASSREGDLDTQYF. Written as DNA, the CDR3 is TGTGCCAGCAGCCGGGAGGGTGATTTAGATACGCAGTATTTT.

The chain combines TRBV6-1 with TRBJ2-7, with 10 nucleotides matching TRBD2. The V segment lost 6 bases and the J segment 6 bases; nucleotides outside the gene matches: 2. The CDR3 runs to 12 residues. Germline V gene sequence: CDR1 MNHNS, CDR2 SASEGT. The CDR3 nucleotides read TGTGCCAGCAGGGGACTAGCGATCGAGCAGTACTTC. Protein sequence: CASRGLAIEQYF.

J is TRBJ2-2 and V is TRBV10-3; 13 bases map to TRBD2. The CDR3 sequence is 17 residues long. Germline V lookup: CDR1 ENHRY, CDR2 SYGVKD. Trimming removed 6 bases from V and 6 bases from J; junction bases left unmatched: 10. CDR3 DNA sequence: TGTGCCATCAGGGACCGAACTAGCGGGAGGGGAGCCGGGGAGCTGTTTTTT. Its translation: CAIRDRTSGRGAGELFF.

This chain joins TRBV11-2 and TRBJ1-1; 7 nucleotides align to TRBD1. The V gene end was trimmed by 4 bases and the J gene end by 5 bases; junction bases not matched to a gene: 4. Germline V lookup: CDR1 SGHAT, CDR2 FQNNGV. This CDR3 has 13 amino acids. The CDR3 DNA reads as TGTGCCAGCAGCTCGACAGGGTTAACTGAAGCTTTCTTT. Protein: CASSSTGLTEAFF.

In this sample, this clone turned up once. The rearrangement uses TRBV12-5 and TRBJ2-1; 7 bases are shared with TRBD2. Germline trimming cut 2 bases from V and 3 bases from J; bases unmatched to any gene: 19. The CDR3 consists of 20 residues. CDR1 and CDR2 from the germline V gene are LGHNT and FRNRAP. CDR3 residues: CASGLFLGSAGALYYNEQFF. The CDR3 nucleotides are TGTGCTAGTGGTTTGTTCTTGGGAAGCGCGGGAGCATTATACTACAATGAGCAGTTCTTC.

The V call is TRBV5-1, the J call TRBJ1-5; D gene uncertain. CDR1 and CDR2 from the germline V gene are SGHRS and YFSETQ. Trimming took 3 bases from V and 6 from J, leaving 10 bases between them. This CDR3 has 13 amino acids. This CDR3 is CASSSQTGQPQHF. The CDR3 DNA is TGCGCCAGCAGCTCTCAGACGGGTCAGCCCCAGCATTTT.

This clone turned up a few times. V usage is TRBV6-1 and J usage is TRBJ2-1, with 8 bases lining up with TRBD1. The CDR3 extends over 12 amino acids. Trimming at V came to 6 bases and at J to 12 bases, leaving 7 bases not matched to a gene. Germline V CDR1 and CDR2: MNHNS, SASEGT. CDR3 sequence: CASSQDRGGQFF. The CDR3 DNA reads TGTGCCAGCAGCCAAGACAGGGGCGGGCAGTTCTTC.

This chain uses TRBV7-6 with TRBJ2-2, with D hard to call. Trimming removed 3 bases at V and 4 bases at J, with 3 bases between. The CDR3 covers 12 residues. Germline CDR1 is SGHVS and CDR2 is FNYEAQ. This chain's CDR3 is CASSFLTGELFF. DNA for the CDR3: TGTGCCAGCAGCTTCCTCACCGGGGAGCTGTTTTTT.

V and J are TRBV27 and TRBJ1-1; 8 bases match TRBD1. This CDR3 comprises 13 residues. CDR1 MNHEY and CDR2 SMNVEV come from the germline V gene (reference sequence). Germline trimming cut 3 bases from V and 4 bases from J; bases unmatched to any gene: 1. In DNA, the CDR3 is TGTGCCAGCAGTTTTACAGGGGGCACTGAAGCTTTCTTT. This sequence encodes CASSFTGGTEAFF.

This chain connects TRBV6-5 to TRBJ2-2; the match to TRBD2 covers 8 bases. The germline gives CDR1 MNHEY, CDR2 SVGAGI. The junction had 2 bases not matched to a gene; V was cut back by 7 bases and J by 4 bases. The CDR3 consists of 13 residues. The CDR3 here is CASIRGGTGELFF. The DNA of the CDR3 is TGTGCCAGCATACGGGGGGGCACCGGGGAGCTGTTTTTT.

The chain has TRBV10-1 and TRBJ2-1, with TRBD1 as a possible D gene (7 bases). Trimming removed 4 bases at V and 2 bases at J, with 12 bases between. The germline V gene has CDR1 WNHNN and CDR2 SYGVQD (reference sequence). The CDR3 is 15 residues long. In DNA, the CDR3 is TGCGCCAGCAGTGTAGGAGGGGGCGCCTACAATGAGCAGTTCTTC. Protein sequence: CASSVGGGAYNEQFF.

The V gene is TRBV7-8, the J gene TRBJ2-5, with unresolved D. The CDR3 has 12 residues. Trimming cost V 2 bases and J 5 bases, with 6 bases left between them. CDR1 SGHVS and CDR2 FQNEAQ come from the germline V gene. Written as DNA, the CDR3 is TGTGCCAGCAGCTTAAGATGGGAGACCCAGTACTTC. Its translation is CASSLRWETQYF.

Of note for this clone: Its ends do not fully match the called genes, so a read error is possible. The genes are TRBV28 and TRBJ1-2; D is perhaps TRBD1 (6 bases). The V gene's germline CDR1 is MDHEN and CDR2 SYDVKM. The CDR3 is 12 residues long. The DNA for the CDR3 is TGTGCCAGCACCGGACAGCTATTATGGCGTGCCTTC. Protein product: CASTGQLLWRAF.

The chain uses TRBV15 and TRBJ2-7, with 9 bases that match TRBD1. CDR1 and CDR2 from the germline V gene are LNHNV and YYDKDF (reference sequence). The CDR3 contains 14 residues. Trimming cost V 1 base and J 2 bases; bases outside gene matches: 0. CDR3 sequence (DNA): TGTGCCACCAGCAGAGGGGACAGGGCCTACGAGCAGTACTTC. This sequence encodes CATSRGDRAYEQYF.

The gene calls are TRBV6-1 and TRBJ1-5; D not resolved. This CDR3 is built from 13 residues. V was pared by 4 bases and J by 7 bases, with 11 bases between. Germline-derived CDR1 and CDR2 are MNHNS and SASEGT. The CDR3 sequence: CASSGLSGQPQHF. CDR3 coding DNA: TGTGCCAGCAGTGGGCTAAGTGGGCAGCCCCAGCATTTT.

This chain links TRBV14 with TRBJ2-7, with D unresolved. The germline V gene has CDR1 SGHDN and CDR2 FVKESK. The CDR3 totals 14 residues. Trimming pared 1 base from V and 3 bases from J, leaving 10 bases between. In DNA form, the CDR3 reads TGTGCCAGCAGCCAAGGTCTTTCCGGCTACGAGCAGTACTTC. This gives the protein CASSQGLSGYEQYF.

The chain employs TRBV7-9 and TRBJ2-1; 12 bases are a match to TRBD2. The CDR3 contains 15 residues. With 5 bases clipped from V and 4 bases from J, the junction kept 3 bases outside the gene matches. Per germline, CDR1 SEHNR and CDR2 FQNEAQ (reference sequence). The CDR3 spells CASSRLAGEYNEQFF. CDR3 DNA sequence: TGTGCCAGCAGCCGACTAGCGGGAGAGTACAATGAGCAGTTCTTC.

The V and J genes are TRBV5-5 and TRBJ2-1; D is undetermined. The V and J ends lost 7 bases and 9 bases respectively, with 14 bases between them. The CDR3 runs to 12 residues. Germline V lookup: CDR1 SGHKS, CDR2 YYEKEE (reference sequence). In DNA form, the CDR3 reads TGTGCCAGCTCCTACAATTGGGGTGAGCAGTTCTTC. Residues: CASSYNWGEQFF.